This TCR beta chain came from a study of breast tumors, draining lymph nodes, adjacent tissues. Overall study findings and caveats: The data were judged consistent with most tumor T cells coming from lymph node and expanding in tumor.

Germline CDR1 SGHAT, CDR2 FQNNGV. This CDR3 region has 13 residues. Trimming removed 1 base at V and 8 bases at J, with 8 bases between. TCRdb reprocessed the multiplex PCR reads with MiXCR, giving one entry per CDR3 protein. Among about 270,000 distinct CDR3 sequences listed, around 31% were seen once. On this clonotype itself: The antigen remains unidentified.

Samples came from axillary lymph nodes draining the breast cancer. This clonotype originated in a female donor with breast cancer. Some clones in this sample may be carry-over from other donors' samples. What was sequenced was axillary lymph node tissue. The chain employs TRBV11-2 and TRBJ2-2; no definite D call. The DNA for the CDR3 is TGTGCCAGCAGCTTAGCAGTCGCAGGGGAGCTGTTTTTT. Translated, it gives CASSLAVAGELFF. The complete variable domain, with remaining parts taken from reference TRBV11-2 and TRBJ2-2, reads EAGVAQSPRYKIIEKRQSVAFWCNPISGHATLYWYQQILGQGPKLLIQFQNNGVVDDSQLPKDRFSAERLKGVDSTLKIQPAKLEDSAVYLCASSLAVAGELFFGEGSRLTVL.